The present TCR beta chain was sequenced within a study of kidney transplant recipient with SARS-CoV-2 infection. MiXCR, applied by TCRdb to the reads, yields one record per CDR3 protein. The table lists fewer than 250,000 distinct CDR3 sequences, 25% to 30% of them singletons. The CDR3 has 14 amino acids. As for this clonotype: This could be a read error, since a much larger clone is one nucleotide away.

The chain links TRBV3-2 to TRBJ2-7; whether TRBD2, the table's D call, matches the DNA was not checked. TRBV3-2 is a pseudogene segment. Sequences were derived from a blood sample, sampled at baseline and on roughly day 120 from a kidney transplant recipient. The TCR comes from a male patient aged 30 to 40 who had COVID-19 and was a kidney transplant recipient. The T cells may partly be graft donor cells. CDR3 in DNA: TGTGCCGGCAGCCATCTTGTAGGGAGCTACGAGCAGTACTTC. Translation gives CAGSHLVGSYEQYF.